Presented here are 18 T cell receptor beta chains from one specimen sequenced in a study of CD8+CD57+ T cells in acquired aplastic anemia. The TCR beta profiling, which covered VDJ combination and CDR3 sequence, was carried out using genomic DNA as the template. From the reads, TCRdb called clonotypes with MiXCR, one entry per CDR3 protein. The sample has about 210,000 distinct CDR3 sequences; almost 35% are singletons. Input material: sorted CD4+, CD8+, or CD8+CD57+ T cells (not recorded which) from PBMCs. The receptors were gathered from a human donor in good health, serving as a control.

This clonotype was counted many times. This chain links TRBV4-2 with TRBJ2-7; no reliable D call. The CDR3 covers 14 residues. Looked up from germline, CDR1 is LGHNA and CDR2 is YNFKEQ. Trimming pared 1 base from V and 0 bases from J, leaving 7 bases between. CDR3 protein: CASSQVANSYEQYF. CDR3 bases: TGTGCCAGCAGCCAAGTGGCGAACTCCTACGAGCAGTACTTC.

This clonotype was detected ten times or more. The chain links TRBV20-1 to TRBJ1-2; D might be TRBD1 (5 bases). The CDR3 loop spans 13 amino acids. Germline values: CDR1 DFQATT, CDR2 SNEGSKA (reference sequence). V shed 0 bases and J shed 7 bases, with 12 bases lying between them. CDR3 in amino acids: CSARDHRSGGYTF. CDR3 nucleotide sequence: TGCAGTGCTAGAGATCACAGGAGCGGTGGCTACACCTTC.

The rearrangement links TRBV29-1 to TRBJ1-2, with 10 positions matching TRBD1. V dropped 8 bases and J dropped 5; count of bases not matched to a gene: 5. The length of the CDR3 is 12 residues. Germline CDR1 SQVTM, CDR2 ANQGSEA. The CDR3 nucleotides are TGCAGCTCCGCGGGACAGGGGTATGGCTACACCTTC. Residues: CSSAGQGYGYTF.

The table lists this clonotype with a few counts. A much more abundant neighbour one base away suggests this may be a read error. Written as DNA, the CDR3 is TGTGCCAGTAACAATCCCCTCGGGGAGGGTGGCTACACCTTC. Amino acids: CASNNPLGEGGYTF. The chain combines TRBV19 with TRBJ1-2; D gene unclear. The CDR3 has 14 residues. Between the trimmed V and J ends, which lost 7 bases and 7 bases, there was a span of 19 bases. From germline, CDR1 is LNHDA and CDR2 SQIVND (reference sequence).

This clonotype was detected only a few times. The junction differs from germline at one of its ends, possibly a read error. The chain combines TRBV9 with TRBJ1-2; the D is unclear. This CDR3 has 16 residues. CDR1 SGDLS and CDR2 YYNGEE come from the germline V gene. The DNA for the CDR3 is TGTGCCAGCAGCGTTTCTCTCGCCAACGAGTACTATGGCTGCACCTTC. It specifies CASSVSLANEYYGCTF.

In DNA form, the CDR3 reads TGTGCCAGCTCACCAACGGGGGACTCTGGAAACACCATATATTTT. As protein: CASSPTGDSGNTIYF. The chain has TRBV7-2 and TRBJ1-3; possibly TRBD1 for D (5 bases). The CDR3 has 15 amino acids. V was trimmed by 8 bases and J by 0 bases, leaving 14 bases between them. The germline V gene encodes CDR1 SGHTA and CDR2 FQGNSA.

At least ten counts were recorded for this clonotype. The chain employs TRBV4-2 and TRBJ1-1; D gene ambiguous. The germline V and J ends were trimmed by 2 bases and 3 bases, with 7 bases remaining between them. CDR1 and CDR2 (germline): LGHNA, YNFKEQ. This CDR3 comprises 13 residues. CDR3 protein: CASSQTTDTEAFF. The CDR3 DNA sequence: TGTGCCAGCAGCCAAACGACTGACACTGAAGCTTTCTTT.

There are many counts of this clonotype. The CDR3 coding sequence is TGTGCCACCAGTGATCCTAGACTAGCGGATTACAATGAGCAGTTCTTC. This codes for CATSDPRLADYNEQFF. This chain connects TRBV24-1 to TRBJ2-1; 9 bases agree with TRBD2. Trimming removed 3 bases from V and 4 bases from J; junction bases left unmatched: 6. The germline gives CDR1 KGHDR, CDR2 SFDVKD. This CDR3 contains 16 residues.

This chain links TRBV2 with TRBJ1-1; unclear D gene. V gave up 1 base and J gave up 7 bases, with 10 bases separating them. Germline V gene sequence: CDR1 SNHLY, CDR2 FYNNEI. The CDR3 is 13 amino acids. CDR3 DNA: TGTGCCAGCAGTGAAGATTGGCAGAATGAAGCTTTCTTT. Protein product: CASSEDWQNEAFF.

This sequence joins TRBV4-2 and TRBJ2-2; weak D call: TRBD2 (6 bases). Germline values: CDR1 LGHNA, CDR2 YNFKEQ. The V and J ends lost 0 bases and 4 bases respectively, with 18 bases between them. This CDR3 contains 18 residues. Here the CDR3 DNA reads TGTGCCAGCAGCCAAGATAAAGGGTCGGCGGGGCTCACCGGGGAGCTGTTTTTT. It is translated as CASSQDKGSAGLTGELFF.

J is TRBJ2-5 and V is TRBV24-1; 11 bases align to TRBD2. The V and J ends lost 3 bases and 3 bases, in that order; junction bases with no gene match: 2. The germline V gene encodes CDR1 KGHDR and CDR2 SFDVKD. The CDR3 is 15 residues long. The CDR3 loop is CATSDTTSGEETQYF. Here the CDR3 DNA reads TGTGCCACCAGTGATACGACTAGCGGGGAAGAGACCCAGTACTTC.

The rearrangement uses TRBV5-5 and TRBJ1-2; 8 bases match TRBD1. Germline loops: CDR1 SGHKS, CDR2 YYEKEE (reference sequence). V lost 4 bases and J lost 4; bases outside the gene matches: 6. CDR3 length equals 14 residues. DNA for the CDR3: TGTGCCAGCAGCCCGACGACAGGGGCCTATGGCTACACCTTC. Translated: CASSPTTGAYGYTF.

This clonotype appeared a few times. The rearrangement joins TRBV6-5 to TRBJ2-5; D may correspond to TRBD1 or TRBD2 (6 bases each). V lost 6 bases to trimming and J lost 0 bases, with 14 bases between them. The CDR3 is made up of 15 amino acids. Germline values: CDR1 MNHEY, CDR2 SVGAGI. The CDR3 region is CASSYLGGNQETQYF. CDR3 bases: TGTGCCAGCAGCTACCTGGGGGGCAACCAAGAGACCCAGTACTTC.

This clonotype has more than one count but fewer than ten. The chain employs TRBV6-2 or TRBV6-3 and TRBJ1-1; D ambiguous. This CDR3 has 16 amino acids. Germline CDR1 and CDR2: MNHEY and SVGEGT. Between the trimmed V and J ends, which lost 2 bases and 3 bases, there was a span of 16 bases. CDR3 in amino acids: CASSYGSAGIYTEAFF. The CDR3 coding sequence is TGTGCCAGCAGTTACGGTTCGGCGGGGATTTACACTGAAGCTTTCTTT.

The chain employs TRBV29-1 and TRBJ2-7, with TRBD1 matching 10 bases. Unmatched junction bases numbered 9, after V lost 3 bases and J lost 4 bases. Germline-derived CDR1 and CDR2 are SQVTM and ANQGSEA. This CDR3 has 15 residues. The CDR3 reads CSVDTLDRGRYEQYF. The CDR3 region has the DNA TGCAGCGTTGACACCTTGGACAGGGGGAGGTACGAGCAGTACTTC.

The V and J genes are TRBV6-1 and TRBJ1-3; D uncertain. The V gene's germline CDR1 is MNHNS and CDR2 SASEGT. This CDR3 spans 13 amino acids. V shed 7 bases and J shed 0 bases, with 7 bases lying between them. DNA for the CDR3: TGTGCCAGCAAGTACCTCTCTGGAAACACCATATATTTT. It encodes CASKYLSGNTIYF.

A remark on this clonotype: Since a much larger clone is just one base distant, this may be a read error. This sequence joins TRBV6-6 and TRBJ2-7; TRBD1 agrees at 7 bases. J lost 2 bases, V lost 7 bases, and 11 bases had no gene match. Per the germline V gene, CDR1 is MNHNY and CDR2 is SVGAGI (reference sequence). The CDR3 covers 15 residues. CDR3 in amino acids: CASTRSRDRTYEQYF. CDR3 DNA sequence: TGTGCCAGCACCAGGTCCAGGGACAGAACCTACGAGCAGTACTTC.

V gene TRBV5-1 combines with J gene TRBJ2-7; possibly TRBD2 for D (7 bases). This CDR3 is built from 14 residues. CDR1 and CDR2 from the germline V gene are SGHRS and YFSETQ. V was clipped by 3 bases and J by 2 bases, with 12 bases between them. The chain's CDR3 is CASSWEGGTYEQYF. The DNA for the CDR3 is TGCGCCAGCAGCTGGGAGGGGGGAACCTACGAGCAGTACTTC.